This T cell receptor (beta chain) was documented in a study of human T cells and chemical hapten exposure. The overall study: Slight volume differences across pooled libraries mainly accounted for varying per-sample TCR yields. Study-level points and caveats: With DPC sensitization, TCRs exceeding 1 in 1000 frequency showed no change.

Many counts were recorded for this clonotype. The antigen remains unidentified. Trimming stripped 0 bases from V and 2 bases from J, with 4 bases between. From germline, CDR1 is SGHTA and CDR2 FQGNSA. The CDR3 loop spans 13 amino acids. Time point given: healthy volunteer bleed at 2 weeks. The starting material, unfractionated whole blood, was used for total RNA extraction. Per the study methods: Samples ranged from 23,224 to 690,600 TCRs, with a median of approximately 96,000. TCRdb analysed the RACE reads with MiXCR anew, one entry per CDR3 protein. It is TCRdb's table, rather than the study itself, that gives the V and J calls and clone size. The sample consists of roughly 130,000 distinct CDR3 sequences, 8.5% to 9.5% of them appearing once.

Sequencing input: whole blood. This clonotype was sampled from a male donor in good health. Some clones in this sample may be carry-over from other donors' samples. The chain couples TRBV7-2 to TRBJ2-5; no clear D gene. The CDR3 bases are TGTGCCAGCAGCTTAGCCAGGCAAGAGACCCAGTACTTC. Its protein is CASSLARQETQYF.